The 32 T cell receptor beta chains reported below all come from one sample, sequenced in a study of cytomegalovirus exposure and HLA in healthy donors. Use of 60 Vbeta and 13 Jbeta primers characterized the PCR. Profiling relied on immunoSEQ multiplex PCR, and the TCRdb table lists in-frame clones only, not all of them. This sample has approximately 200,000 clones; roughly four fifths occur once, and the top ten carry about 0.094%. The specimen sequenced was PBMCs. The receptors were sampled from a boy aged 2 to 10 in good health and CMV-seronegative.

The V gene is TRBV2, the J gene TRBJ2-1; 9 bases match TRBD1. The CDR3 is made up of 13 amino acids. After removal of 4 bases from V and 10 bases from J, the junction contained 5 bases not matched to a gene. The germline V gene encodes CDR1 SNHLY and CDR2 FYNNEI. CDR3 nucleotide sequence: TGTGCCAGCAGTGGGACAGGGGATTTGGAGCAGTTCTTC. Translating gives CASSGTGDLEQFF.

The genes are TRBV5-8 and TRBJ2-3; the D is unclear. Per the germline V gene, CDR1 is SGHTS and CDR2 is YDEGEE. Trimming shortened V by 2 bases and J by 5 bases, and 12 bases separated the two germline ends. This CDR3 spans 14 amino acids. The DNA for the CDR3 is TGTGCCAGCAGCTTCTGGTCTGGTAGAGATACGCAGTATTTT. This translates into CASSFWSGRDTQYF.

The chain combines TRBV6-6 with TRBJ2-5; possibly TRBD1 for D (5 bases). CDR3 size: 13 residues. Germline CDR1 is MNHNY and CDR2 is SVGAGI (reference sequence). The ends were cut back, 3 bases at V and 7 bases at J, with 12 bases in the middle. The CDR3: CASSYDRLGTQYF. CDR3 nucleotide sequence: TGTGCCAGCAGTTATGACAGATTAGGGACCCAGTACTTC.

The table lists this clone with a count of one. V usage is TRBV18 and J usage is TRBJ1-1, with D maybe TRBD1 (5 bases). V was cut by 2 bases and J by 1 base, with 14 bases left in between. The CDR3 has 16 amino acids. CDR1 is KGHSH and CDR2 is LQKENI in the germline V gene. In nucleotides, the CDR3 is TGTGCCAGCTCACCAGTTGCAGGGAGGGAGAACACTGAAGCTTTCTTT. This gives the protein CASSPVAGRENTEAFF.

This clone was picked up a small number of times. This sequence joins TRBV18 and TRBJ1-3; a weak D match, TRBD1 (5 bases). There are 15 residues in the CDR3. Per germline, CDR1 KGHSH and CDR2 LQKENI. Trimming left V 2 bases short and J 0 bases short, with 8 bases between. CDR3 coding DNA: TGTGCCAGCTCACCAAGACAGCCCTCTGGAAACACCATATATTTT. Encoded protein: CASSPRQPSGNTIYF.

The J gene is TRBJ2-3, the V gene TRBV2, with 12 bases identical to TRBD2. V was pared by 7 bases and J by 6 bases, with 17 bases of the junction left unmatched. The CDR3 has 18 amino acids. Germline loops: CDR1 SNHLY, CDR2 FYNNEI. Here the CDR3 DNA reads TGTGCCAGCACCCCCTATTTGCTAGCGGGGGGGCCAGGGGATACGCAGTATTTT. This sequence encodes CASTPYLLAGGPGDTQYF.

The chain combines TRBV5-3 with TRBJ2-4, with 9 positions matching TRBD2. TRBV5-3 is reported as an ORF; its role is uncertain. The CDR3 length is 16 residues. J gave up 8 bases and V 3 bases, and 12 bases lay outside the gene matches. The CDR3 DNA reads as TGTGCCAGAAGCTGGGGGGGACTAGCCTGGAGGGACATTCAGTACTTC. Its protein product is CARSWGGLAWRDIQYF.

V is TRBV7-9 and J is TRBJ2-7; D might be TRBD2 (5 bases). The CDR3 consists of 16 residues. Germline CDR1 is SEHNR and CDR2 is FQNEAQ (reference sequence). V dropped 5 bases and J dropped 2 bases, with 19 bases sitting between them. The chain's CDR3 is CASSPVPGRGTYEQYF. In DNA form, the CDR3 reads TGTGCCAGCAGCCCCGTCCCAGGTCGGGGAACCTACGAGCAGTACTTC.

CDR3 residues: CASSRSGGLNSPLHF. The CDR3 nucleotides are TGTGCCAGCAGCCGCTCCGGGGGGCTTAATTCACCCCTCCACTTT. This chain joins TRBV7-9 and TRBJ1-6; a possible D gene is TRBD1 (6 bases). The germline gives CDR1 SEHNR, CDR2 FQNEAQ (reference sequence). CDR3 length: 15 amino acids. Trimming pared 5 bases from V and 6 bases from J, leaving 14 bases between.

The chain joins TRBV10-3 to TRBJ2-3; D ambiguous. V lost 5 bases and J lost 2, with 20 bases in between. The germline V gene encodes CDR1 ENHRY and CDR2 SYGVKD. The CDR3 covers 17 residues. The CDR3 DNA follows: TGTGCCATCAGTCCTCCCGGTTGGGTCCTAGACACAGATACGCAGTATTTT. As protein: CAISPPGWVLDTDTQYF.

This clone has more than one count but fewer than ten. The V and J genes are TRBV7-2 and TRBJ1-3; TRBD1 matches at 8 bases. J was trimmed by 4 bases and V by 3 bases; bases with no gene match: 5. Germline lookup yields CDR1 SGHTA and CDR2 FQGNSA. The CDR3 is 15 residues long. The CDR3 here is CASSFLQGGGNTIYF. The CDR3, as DNA: TGTGCCAGCAGCTTTTTACAGGGGGGCGGAAACACCATATATTTT.

The rearrangement joins TRBV7-3 to TRBJ2-1, with 8 nucleotides matching TRBD2. Germline loops: CDR1 SGHTA, CDR2 FQGTGA. V shed 2 bases and J 10 bases; nucleotides not matched to a gene: 13. This CDR3 is built from 16 residues. CDR3 nucleotide sequence: TGTGCCAGCAGCTTAGACGGGGGGGCTCCGAATGGAGAGCAGTTCTTC. The encoded protein is CASSLDGGAPNGEQFF.

The chain is built from TRBV7-3 and TRBJ2-3; tentatively, D is TRBD1 (5 bases). Germline-derived CDR1 and CDR2 are SGHTA and FQGTGA. Trimming stripped 1 base from V and 5 bases from J, with 13 bases between. This CDR3 has 15 amino acids. In DNA form, the CDR3 reads TGTGCCAGCAGCTTAAATCCCAGGGTGGGAGATACGCAGTATTTT. The encoded protein is CASSLNPRVGDTQYF.

This sequence joins TRBV11-2 and TRBJ2-7; 9 bases match TRBD1. Per germline, CDR1 SGHAT and CDR2 FQNNGV. After removal of 5 bases from V and 3 bases from J, the junction contained 8 bases not matched to a gene. The CDR3 extends over 15 amino acids. The CDR3 DNA sequence: TGTGCCAGCAGCCCCCGGGACAGGGCCGACTACGAGCAGTACTTC. Protein: CASSPRDRADYEQYF.

The V gene is TRBV29-1, the J gene TRBJ2-3; TRBD2 agrees at 9 bases. V gave up 7 bases and J gave up 3 bases; unmatched junction bases: 23. This CDR3 is 19 amino acids long. Germline CDR1 SQVTM, CDR2 ANQGSEA. The CDR3 loop is CSAIGPAGGRGGSTDTQYF. DNA for the CDR3: TGCAGCGCAATTGGGCCAGCGGGGGGCCGAGGGGGTTCGACAGATACGCAGTATTTT.

The V and J genes are TRBV29-1 and TRBJ2-3; D is ambiguous. V lost 6 bases and J lost 2, with 9 bases in between. The CDR3 has 12 residues. Germline CDR1 and CDR2: SQVTM and ANQGSEA. The CDR3, as DNA: TGCAGCGTGAGACTTTTCACAGATACGCAGTATTTT. Amino acid sequence: CSVRLFTDTQYF.

DNA for the CDR3: TGTGCCAGCAGCTTGTATCTAGGAATGGTTGGCAATCAGCCCCAGCATTTT. Amino acid sequence: CASSLYLGMVGNQPQHF. The chain links TRBV5-5 to TRBJ1-5; D is unresolved. Trimming took 1 base from V and 2 from J, leaving 16 bases between them. The length of the CDR3 is 17 residues. CDR1 and CDR2 (germline): SGHKS, YYEKEE (reference sequence).

Comment on this clone: Other nucleotide sequences in the sample specify the same CDR3. V and J are TRBV7-8 and TRBJ1-1; 7 positions agree with TRBD1. The germline V gene encodes CDR1 SGHVS and CDR2 FQNEAQ. The V segment lost 4 bases and the J segment 1 base; nucleotides outside the gene matches: 0. This CDR3 has 13 amino acids. DNA for the CDR3: TGTGCCAGCAGCTACAGGGGGAACACTGAAGCTTTCTTT. This sequence encodes CASSYRGNTEAFF.

The genes are TRBV5-6 and TRBJ2-2; D call uncertain. Germline lookup yields CDR1 SGHDT and CDR2 YYEEEE. With 7 bases removed from V and 4 bases from J, the gap between germline ends came to 11 bases. The CDR3 extends over 13 amino acids. In DNA, the CDR3 is TGTGCCAGCTCGACTGGGTCCACCGGGGAGCTGTTTTTT. Translation gives CASSTGSTGELFF.

To note about this clone: The sample carries other DNA sequences with the same CDR3. The chain has TRBV5-1 and TRBJ2-3, with 9 bases lining up with TRBD1. CDR1 is SGHRS and CDR2 is YFSETQ in the germline V gene. This CDR3 spans 15 amino acids. The junction had 4 bases not matched to a gene; V was cut back by 3 bases and J by 2 bases. The CDR3 nucleotides read TGCGCCAGCAGCTCGGGACAGGGAGTCACAGATACGCAGTATTTT. Translating it yields CASSSGQGVTDTQYF.

V is TRBV5-6 and J is TRBJ2-4; possibly TRBD1 for D (6 bases). Germline V gives CDR1 SGHDT, CDR2 YYEEEE. The V gene lost 3 bases and the J gene lost 9 bases, with 19 bases spanning the gap. This CDR3 comprises 15 residues. CDR3 loop: CASSSPTGKRGIQYF. Here the CDR3 DNA reads TGTGCCAGCAGCTCCCCAACAGGGAAAAGAGGCATTCAGTACTTC.

The chain is built from TRBV6-1 and TRBJ2-3; D not resolved. This CDR3 has 13 amino acids. V was clipped by 7 bases and J by 4 bases, with 12 bases between them. Germline CDR1 is MNHNS and CDR2 is SASEGT. The CDR3 is CASTSLSADTQYF. DNA for the CDR3: TGTGCCAGCACGAGCCTCTCGGCAGATACGCAGTATTTT.

The chain joins TRBV6-1 to TRBJ1-1, with D uncertain. The V gene lost 2 bases and the J gene lost 1 base, with 11 bases spanning the gap. The germline gives CDR1 MNHNS, CDR2 SASEGT. The CDR3 is made up of 15 amino acids. CDR3 sequence: CASSEFSGWNTEAFF. CDR3 nucleotide sequence: TGTGCCAGCAGTGAATTTTCGGGATGGAACACTGAAGCTTTCTTT.

The V and J genes are TRBV4-1 and TRBJ2-3; 8 positions match TRBD2. Germline assignment: CDR1 MGHRA and CDR2 YSYEKL. The V segment lost 6 bases and the J segment 0 bases; nucleotides outside the gene matches: 17. This CDR3 has 19 residues. The CDR3 DNA reads as TGCGCCAGCAGTCCCGGCCGCCTGGGCGGGGGGCGTAGCACAGATACGCAGTATTTT. Translation gives CASSPGRLGGGRSTDTQYF.

The chain uses TRBV6-1 and TRBJ2-7; 10 nucleotides agree with TRBD1. This CDR3 has 14 residues. Trimming removed 6 bases from V and 6 bases from J; junction bases left unmatched: 8. The germline gives CDR1 MNHNS, CDR2 SASEGT. Here the CDR3 DNA reads TGTGCCAGCAGACTAACGGGACAGGGGTTCGAGCAGTACTTC. It yields the protein CASRLTGQGFEQYF.

This chain connects TRBV5-6 to TRBJ1-1, with 8 bases aligning to TRBD1. The CDR3 contains 14 residues. V dropped 1 base and J dropped 6; count of bases not matched to a gene: 5. Per germline, CDR1 SGHDT and CDR2 YYEEEE. The CDR3 nucleotides are TGTGCCAGCAGCTTGTCAGGGGGCGGGGCTGAAGCTTTCTTT. This codes for CASSLSGGGAEAFF. The full variable domain, rest sourced from reference TRBV5-6 and TRBJ1-1, is DAGVTQSPTHLIKTRGQQVTLRCSPKSGHDTVSWYQQALGQGPQFIFQYYEEEERQRGNFPDRFSGHQFPNYSSELNVNALLLGDSALYLCASSLSGGGAEAFFGQGTRLTVV.

This chain joins TRBV4-2 and TRBJ2-7; D perhaps matches TRBD2 (5 bases). Germline values: CDR1 LGHNA, CDR2 YNFKEQ. The CDR3 spans 12 residues. V was clipped by 3 bases and J by 12 bases, with 15 bases between them. For the CDR3, the DNA is TGTGCCAGCAGCCAGGGTCGGGAAGTCCCGTACTTC. The encoded protein is CASSQGREVPYF.

The rearrangement joins TRBV2 to TRBJ2-7; TRBD1 aligns across 7 bases. Trimming at V came to 6 bases and at J to 1 base, leaving 0 bases not matched to a gene. This CDR3 is built from 12 residues. From germline, CDR1 is SNHLY and CDR2 FYNNEI. The CDR3 coding sequence is TGTGCCAGCAGCAGGGGGTCCTACGAGCAGTACTTC. It is translated as CASSRGSYEQYF.

This chain connects TRBV13 to TRBJ1-4; D possibly corresponds to TRBD1 (6 bases). The CDR3 runs to 17 residues. CDR1 and CDR2 (germline): PRHDT, FYEKMQ (reference sequence). The V end was cut by 5 bases, the J end by 7 bases, with 23 bases between. CDR3 amino acids: CASSLRGQGLGTEKLFF. In nucleotides, the CDR3 is TGTGCCAGCAGCCTCAGGGGTCAGGGGCTAGGGACTGAAAAACTGTTTTTT. Full variable domain (rest looked up from reference TRBV13 and TRBJ1-4): AAGVIQSPRHLIKEKRETATLKCYPIPRHDTVYWYQQGPGQDPQFLISFYEKMQSDKGSIPDRFSAQQFSDYHSELNMSSLELGDSALYFCASSLRGQGLGTEKLFFGSGTQLSVL.

This clone came up once. The chain recombines TRBV5-1 with TRBJ2-7, with TRBD2 identical over 8 bases. CDR3 length equals 14 residues. Per the germline V gene, CDR1 is SGHRS and CDR2 is YFSETQ. V gave up 3 bases and J gave up 4 bases; unmatched junction bases: 6. CDR3 in amino acids: CASSSSGLAYEQYF. CDR3 DNA sequence: TGCGCCAGCAGCTCTTCCGGACTAGCTTACGAGCAGTACTTC.

Here the CDR3 reads CASSQTDRANTEAFF. The CDR3 region has the DNA TGCGCCAGCAGCCAAACGGACAGGGCCAACACTGAAGCTTTCTTT. The J gene is TRBJ1-1, the V gene TRBV4-1; TRBD1 matches 8 bases. This CDR3 comprises 15 residues. The germline V gene has CDR1 MGHRA and CDR2 YSYEKL. The J segment lost 2 bases and the V segment lost 2 bases, leaving 4 bases of the junction unmatched.

This rearrangement joins TRBV5-6 to TRBJ1-2; no clear D. CDR1 and CDR2 from the germline V gene are SGHDT and YYEEEE. The CDR3 runs to 10 residues. V shed 7 bases and J shed 7 bases, with 8 bases lying between them. CDR3: CASGGIGYTF. The CDR3 DNA follows: TGTGCCAGCGGCGGAATTGGCTACACCTTC.